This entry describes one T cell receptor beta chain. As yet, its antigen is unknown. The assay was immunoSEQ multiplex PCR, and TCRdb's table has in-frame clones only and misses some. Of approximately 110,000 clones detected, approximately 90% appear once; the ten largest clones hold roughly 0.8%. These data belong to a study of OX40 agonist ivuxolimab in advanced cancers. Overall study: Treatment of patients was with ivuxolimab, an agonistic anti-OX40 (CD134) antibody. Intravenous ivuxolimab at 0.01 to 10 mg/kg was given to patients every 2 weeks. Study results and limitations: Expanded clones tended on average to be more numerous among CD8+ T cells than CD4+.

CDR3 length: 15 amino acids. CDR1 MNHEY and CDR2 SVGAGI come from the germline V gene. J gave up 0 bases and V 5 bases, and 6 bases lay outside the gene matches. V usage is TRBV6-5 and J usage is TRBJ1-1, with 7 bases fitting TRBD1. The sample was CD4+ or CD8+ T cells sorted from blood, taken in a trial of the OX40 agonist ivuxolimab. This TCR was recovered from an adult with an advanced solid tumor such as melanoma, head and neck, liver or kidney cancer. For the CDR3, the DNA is TGTGCCAGCAGTCGCCCGGGACAGATGAACACTGAAGCTTTCTTT. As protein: CASSRPGQMNTEAFF.